Presented here are 23 T cell receptor beta chains from one specimen sequenced in a study of blood T cell repertoires in COVID-19. TCRdb's table, derived via immunoSEQ multiplex PCR, lists solely in-frame clones and lacks some. There are 200,000 to 300,000 clones in the sample; around 89% occur only once, and over 4% lies in the top ten. The material sequenced was PBMCs or T cells enriched from blood (not recorded which). The receptors come from a woman aged 25 to 45 who had recovered from COVID-19.

The CDR3 spells CASSPRPSGITDTQYF. CDR3 nucleotide sequence: TGTGCCAGCTCACCACGGCCTAGCGGGATCACAGATACGCAGTATTTT. The chain links TRBV18 to TRBJ2-3, with TRBD2 matching 9 bases. V was pared by 1 base and J by 2 bases, with 4 bases of the junction left unmatched. The CDR3 is 16 residues long. Per the germline V gene, CDR1 is KGHSH and CDR2 is LQKENI.

The chain carries TRBV3-1 (or the pseudogene TRBV3-2) and TRBJ2-1; the match to TRBD2 covers 7 bases. Trimming at V came to 1 base and at J to 9 bases, leaving 12 bases not matched to a gene. Germline-derived CDR1 and CDR2 are LGHDT and YNNKEL (reference sequence). CDR3 length equals 16 residues. In nucleotides, the CDR3 is TGTGCCAGCAGCCAAGTTTTAGCGGGTTCGAGGCGTGAGCAGTTCTTC. This gives the protein CASSQVLAGSRREQFF.

The chain combines TRBV5-4 with TRBJ1-1, with a tentative D call TRBD1 (6 bases). With 7 bases removed from V and 3 bases from J, the gap between germline ends came to 19 bases. The CDR3 extends over 15 amino acids. Germline CDR1 reads SGHNT; CDR2 reads YYREEE (reference sequence). The CDR3 DNA follows: TGTGCCAGCTACCCGGTGGGAGGGGGACACACTGAAGCTTTCTTT. It is translated as CASYPVGGGHTEAFF. Based on the CDR3 plus reference TRBV5-4 and TRBJ1-1, the full variable domain is ETGVTQSPTHLIKTRGQQVTLRCSSQSGHNTVSWYQQALGQGPQFIFQYYREEENGRGNFPPRFSGLQFPNYSSELNVNALELDDSALYLCASYPVGGGHTEAFFGQGTRLTVV.

This chain uses TRBV30 with TRBJ2-7, with a tentative D call TRBD2 (8 bases). This CDR3 comprises 18 residues. V was clipped by 3 bases and J by 3 bases, with 27 bases between them. Germline-derived CDR1 and CDR2 are GTSNPN and SVGIG (reference sequence). CDR3 sequence reads: CAWSRTGTAGLAHYEQYF. The CDR3 DNA follows: TGTGCCTGGAGCAGAACCGGGACAGCCGGACTAGCACACTACGAGCAGTACTTC.

This rearrangement joins TRBV29-1 to TRBJ2-2, with 8 bases matching TRBD1. The CDR3 spans 15 residues. V shed 4 bases and J 3 bases; nucleotides not matched to a gene: 7. Germline lookup yields CDR1 SQVTM and CDR2 ANQGSEA. The CDR3: CSVAGGTGYTGELFF. The CDR3 DNA reads as TGCAGCGTTGCTGGGGGGACAGGTTACACCGGGGAGCTGTTTTTT.

The chain carries TRBV3-1 (or the pseudogene TRBV3-2) and TRBJ1-2, with D possibly TRBD1 on 6 matching bases. Trimming took off 3 bases at V and 5 bases at J, with 13 bases between the two ends. Per the germline V gene, CDR1 is LGHDT and CDR2 is YNNKEL (reference sequence). The CDR3 is 14 amino acids. CDR3 region: CASSHGDRPYGYTF. In DNA form, the CDR3 reads TGTGCCAGCAGCCATGGTGACAGGCCGTATGGCTACACCTTC.

The chain employs TRBV7-2 and TRBJ2-1; TRBD2 matches 9 bases. V shed 5 bases, J shed 8 bases, and the junction held 10 bases outside the gene matches. This CDR3 region has 15 residues. Germline V gene lookup returns CDR1 SGHTA and CDR2 FQGNSA. CDR3 bases: TGTGCCAGCAGCCTACCGGGACTAGCTTCTTATGAGCAGTTCTTC. It specifies CASSLPGLASYEQFF.

The chain links TRBV5-1 to TRBJ1-6; D gene ambiguous. The germline CDR1 and CDR2 sequences are SGHRS and YFSETQ. CDR3 size: 15 residues. Trimming took 2 bases from V and 0 from J, leaving 6 bases between them. CDR3 nucleotide sequence: TGCGCCAGCAGCTTCGAGAGCTCCTATAATTCACCCCTCCACTTT. Amino acids: CASSFESSYNSPLHF.

This clone was observed once. CDR3 loop: CASSIVGGRAGGEQFF. Here the CDR3 DNA reads TGTGCCAGTAGTATAGTTGGCGGGAGGGCCGGCGGTGAGCAGTTCTTC. The rearrangement joins TRBV19 to TRBJ2-1; TRBD2 matches at 9 bases. The V segment lost 1 base and the J segment 9 bases; nucleotides outside the gene matches: 10. Germline V lookup: CDR1 LNHDA, CDR2 SQIVND (reference sequence). The CDR3 contains 16 residues.

The chain employs TRBV28 and TRBJ1-2; 8 bases are a match to TRBD1. Germline V gene data show CDR1 as MDHEN and CDR2 as SYDVKM. V shed 1 base and J 8 bases; nucleotides not matched to a gene: 6. The CDR3 is made up of 14 amino acids. The CDR3 loop reads CASSLSDRGGGYTF. The CDR3 coding sequence is TGTGCCAGCAGTTTATCCGACAGGGGTGGAGGCTACACCTTC.

CDR3: CASLPTGDVRTGANVLTF. The CDR3 nucleotides are TGTGCCAGTCTACCGACAGGGGATGTACGTACTGGGGCCAACGTCCTGACTTTC. The chain has TRBV5-6 and TRBJ2-6; 8 bases line up with TRBD1. The CDR3 contains 18 residues. Germline CDR1 is SGHDT and CDR2 is YYEEEE. The trim removed 8 bases at V and 2 bases at J, leaving 15 bases unmatched.

Notes on this clone: Germline is not matched at one junction end, which may reflect a read error. The chain has TRBV24-1 and TRBJ2-1, with 7 bases aligning to TRBD2. The CDR3 is 16 amino acids. Germline V gene data show CDR1 as KGHDR and CDR2 as SFDVKD. In nucleotides, the CDR3 is TGTGCCGCCAGTGATTCGGACGGACTAGTCTACAATGAGCAGTTCTTC. It specifies CAASDSDGLVYNEQFF.

CDR3 residues: CASSSHDRGSSNSPLHF. The CDR3, as DNA: TGTGCCAGCAGCTCACACGACAGGGGTTCGAGTAATTCACCCCTCCACTTT. The V and J genes are TRBV11-2 and TRBJ1-6, with 8 bases aligning to TRBD1. This CDR3 has 17 amino acids. After removal of 4 bases from V and 6 bases from J, the junction contained 11 bases not matched to a gene. Germline V gene data show CDR1 as SGHAT and CDR2 as FQNNGV.

The chain combines TRBV5-8 with TRBJ1-4; a weak D match, TRBD1 (5 bases). Trimming took off 0 bases at V and 7 bases at J, with 13 bases between the two ends. The CDR3 consists of 15 residues. Per germline, CDR1 SGHTS and CDR2 YDEGEE. This CDR3 is CASSLGLRGLEKLFF. The CDR3 bases are TGTGCCAGCAGCTTGGGATTAAGGGGACTTGAAAAACTGTTTTTT. Full variable domain (missing parts from reference TRBV5-8 and TRBJ1-4): EAGVTQSPTHLIKTRGQQATLRCSPISGHTSVYWYQQALGLGLQFLLWYDEGEERNRGNFPPRFSGRQFPNYSSELNVNALELEDSALYLCASSLGLRGLEKLFFGSGTQLSVL.

On this clone: At one end, the junction sequence differs from germline, possibly due to a read error. The DNA for the CDR3 is TGTGCCAGCAGCCAAGACAGGAATCAGGGCCGGGCCGTTTTCTTC. It specifies CASSQDRNQGRAVFF. The chain joins TRBV3-1 (or the pseudogene TRBV3-2) to TRBJ2-7, with D tentatively TRBD1 (5 bases). Germline-derived CDR1 and CDR2 are LGHDT and YNNKEL (reference sequence). This CDR3 spans 15 amino acids.

The chain has TRBV7-9 and TRBJ2-1, with 11 bases aligning to TRBD2. This CDR3 spans 16 amino acids. Trimming took 1 base from V and 7 from J; bases not matched to a gene: 6. Germline V gene sequence: CDR1 SEHNR, CDR2 FQNEAQ (reference sequence). The CDR3 region is CASSLVAGGTQNEQFF. DNA of the CDR3: TGTGCCAGCAGCTTAGTAGCGGGAGGGACCCAGAATGAGCAGTTCTTC.

V usage is TRBV5-1 and J usage is TRBJ2-3; 8 bases are shared with TRBD2. Germline CDR1 is SGHRS and CDR2 is YFSETQ. This CDR3 spans 15 amino acids. V trimming: 4 bases; J trimming: 3 bases; junction bases outside the gene matches: 7. This CDR3 reads CASSPRLARTDTQYF. As DNA, the CDR3 is TGCGCCAGCAGCCCCCGACTAGCGCGGACAGATACGCAGTATTTT.

The chain uses TRBV19 and TRBJ2-2, with unresolved D. Germline V lookup: CDR1 LNHDA, CDR2 SQIVND (reference sequence). The CDR3 is 14 amino acids. The V end lost 1 base, the J end lost 0 bases, and 3 bases lay between the germline ends. CDR3 sequence reads: CASSIAPNTGELFF. For the CDR3, the DNA is TGTGCCAGTAGTATAGCTCCGAACACCGGGGAGCTGTTTTTT. The full variable domain, in which reference TRBV19 and TRBJ2-2 provide the parts outside the CDR3, is DGGITQSPKYLFRKEGQNVTLSCEQNLNHDAMYWYRQDPGQGLRLIYYSQIVNDFQKGDIAEGYSVSREKKESFPLTVTSAQKNPTAFYLCASSIAPNTGELFFGEGSRLTVL.

The chain couples TRBV4-2 to TRBJ2-2; 7 bases match TRBD2. The CDR3 loop spans 18 amino acids. Germline CDR1 is LGHNA and CDR2 is YNFKEQ. With V trimmed by 0 bases and J by 4 bases, 11 bases remained unmatched. CDR3 coding DNA: TGTGCCAGCAGCCAAGAAGATTCGTCTAGCGGATTCACCGGGGAGCTGTTTTTT. This codes for CASSQEDSSSGFTGELFF.

The chain employs TRBV19 and TRBJ2-1; 8 nucleotides match TRBD1. Germline values: CDR1 LNHDA, CDR2 SQIVND (reference sequence). The V segment lost 0 bases and the J segment 8 bases; nucleotides outside the gene matches: 9. The CDR3 contains 16 residues. The CDR3 DNA reads TGTGCCAGTAGTATAGAGCGGACAGGGAATTTCGATGAGCAGTTCTTC. Amino acids: CASSIERTGNFDEQFF.

The chain is built from TRBV7-9 and TRBJ2-1; a possible D gene is TRBD2 (6 bases). CDR3 length equals 17 residues. V was clipped by 1 base and J by 7 bases, with 20 bases between them. In germline, CDR1 is SEHNR, CDR2 FQNEAQ (reference sequence). The CDR3: CASSLDLAPGLRNEQFF. CDR3 DNA sequence: TGTGCCAGCAGCTTAGATCTAGCGCCGGGACTTAGGAATGAGCAGTTCTTC.

The V call is TRBV3-1 (or the pseudogene TRBV3-2), the J call TRBJ1-5; D call uncertain. The CDR3 sequence is 15 residues long. With 0 bases removed from V and 2 bases from J, the gap between germline ends came to 8 bases. The V gene's germline CDR1 is LGHDT and CDR2 YNNKEL (reference sequence). This chain's CDR3 is CASSQDLSRNQPQHF. In DNA form, the CDR3 reads TGTGCCAGCAGCCAAGATCTGAGCCGCAATCAGCCCCAGCATTTT.

The chain carries TRBV7-2 and TRBJ2-1; TRBD1 matches at 8 bases. The CDR3 runs to 13 residues. Trimming removed 5 bases from V and 7 bases from J; junction bases left unmatched: 4. The germline V gene has CDR1 SGHTA and CDR2 FQGNSA. CDR3 protein: CASSRTGLNEQFF. CDR3 nucleotide sequence: TGTGCCAGCAGCAGGACAGGGCTTAATGAGCAGTTCTTC.